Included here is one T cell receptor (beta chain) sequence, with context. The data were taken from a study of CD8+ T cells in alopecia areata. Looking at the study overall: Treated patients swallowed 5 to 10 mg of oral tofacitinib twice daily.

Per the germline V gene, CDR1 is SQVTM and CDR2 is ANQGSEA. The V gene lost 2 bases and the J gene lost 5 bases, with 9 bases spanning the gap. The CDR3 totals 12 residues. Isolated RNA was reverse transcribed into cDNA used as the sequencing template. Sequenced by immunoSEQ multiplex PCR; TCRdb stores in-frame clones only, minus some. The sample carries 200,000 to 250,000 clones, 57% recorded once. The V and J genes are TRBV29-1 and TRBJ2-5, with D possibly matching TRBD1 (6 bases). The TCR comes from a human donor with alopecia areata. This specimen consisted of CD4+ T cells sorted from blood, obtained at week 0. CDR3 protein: CSVEQGLETQYF. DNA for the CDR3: TGCAGCGTTGAACAGGGGCTGGAGACCCAGTACTTC.